The present T cell receptor beta chain was sequenced within a study of molecular identifiers for immune sequencing clone quantification. This CDR3 spans 14 amino acids. Germline assignment: CDR1 LNHDA and CDR2 SQIVND (reference sequence). Trimming shortened V by 4 bases and J by 7 bases, and 14 bases separated the two germline ends. Overall study findings and caveats: Highly expanded clone sizes could be underestimated by identical TCR molecules sharing a barcode.

TCRdb analysed the PCR reads with MiXCR anew, one entry per CDR3 protein. The sample lists about 640,000 distinct CDR3 sequences; approximately 20% were seen once. As concerns this clonotype: The antigen is unknown.

The TCR sequence derives from a human donor in good health. Some libraries in this study had Jurkat cell RNA spiked in. Source material: naive CD8+ T cells from blood, with Jurkat cell RNA spiked in. Documented subset: FACS-sorted CD8+CD4-CCR7+CD45RA+ naive T cells. The V and J genes are TRBV19 and TRBJ1-5; TRBD1 might be the D (5 bases). The CDR3 DNA is TGTGCCAGTAGTACCGGGACCTATGCACAGCCCCAGCATTTT. As protein: CASSTGTYAQPQHF. The entire variable domain, with the rest obtained from reference TRBV19 and TRBJ1-5, is as follows: DGGITQSPKYLFRKEGQNVTLSCEQNLNHDAMYWYRQDPGQGLRLIYYSQIVNDFQKGDIAEGYSVSREKKESFPLTVTSAQKNPTAFYLCASSTGTYAQPQHFGDGTRLSIL.